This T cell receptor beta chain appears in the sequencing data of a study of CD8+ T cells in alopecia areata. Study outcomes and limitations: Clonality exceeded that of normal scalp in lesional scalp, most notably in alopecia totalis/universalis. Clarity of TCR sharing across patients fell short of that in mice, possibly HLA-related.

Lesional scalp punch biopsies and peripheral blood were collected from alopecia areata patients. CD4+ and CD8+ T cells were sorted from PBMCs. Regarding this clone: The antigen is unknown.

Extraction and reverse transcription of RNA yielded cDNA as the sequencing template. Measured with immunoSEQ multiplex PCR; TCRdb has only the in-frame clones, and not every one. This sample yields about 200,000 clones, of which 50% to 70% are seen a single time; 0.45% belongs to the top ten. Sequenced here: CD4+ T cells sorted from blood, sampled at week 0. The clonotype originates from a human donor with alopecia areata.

This CDR3 is CASSARQGFEQYF. CDR3 DNA sequence: TGTGCCAGCAGTGCCCGACAGGGGTTCGAGCAGTACTTC. The chain couples TRBV27 to TRBJ2-7; the match to TRBD1 covers 8 bases. The CDR3 spans 13 residues. Germline-derived CDR1 and CDR2 are MNHEY and SMNVEV (reference sequence). Unmatched junction bases numbered 6, after V lost 5 bases and J lost 6 bases.